A single sample gave rise to the 16 T cell receptor beta chains below, sequenced in a study of T cells expressing NK-cell markers. TCRdb reworked the 5' RACE reads into one entry per CDR3 protein, no DNA. With roughly 160,000 distinct CDR3 sequences in the sample, the ten largest clones hold 20%. Specimen: blood T cells: a sorted CD56 or NKG2C T cell subset, CD4+ or CD8+ T cells, or bulk PBMC T cells (not recorded which). These receptors all come from a man aged 18-70 years in good health.

The gene calls are TRBV13 and TRBJ2-2; there is no DNA to check the TCRdb D call of TRBD1. The CDR3 totals 15 residues. Germline V gives CDR1 PRHDT, CDR2 FYEKMQ (reference sequence). The CDR3 sequence is CASSAGTGRTGELFF.

The chain links TRBV20-1 to TRBJ1-2. The germline V gene has CDR1 DFQATT and CDR2 SNEGSKA (reference sequence). The CDR3 runs 15 residues. The CDR3 is CSARLYTENYYGYTF.

This sequence joins TRBV27 and TRBJ2-1; TCRdb selects TRBD1, and the lack of DNA leaves this call unchecked. The CDR3 is 15 residues long. Germline-derived CDR1 and CDR2 are MNHEY and SMNVEV (reference sequence). This chain's CDR3 is CASSPGTGSYNEQFF.

The chain carries TRBV2 and TRBJ2-1; TCRdb picks TRBD2, but there is no DNA to check that call. The germline gives CDR1 SNHLY, CDR2 FYNNEI. The CDR3 sequence is 14 residues long. The CDR3: CASSAGLENNEQFF.

This CDR3 is CASSLGTGGYGYTF. The V and J genes are TRBV12-3 or TRBV12-4 and TRBJ1-2; there is no DNA to check the TCRdb D call of TRBD1. CDR3 size: 14 residues.

This rearrangement joins TRBV7-9 to TRBJ2-5; TCRdb designates TRBD1, a call that cannot be tested without DNA. The CDR3 spans 15 residues. The V gene's germline CDR1 is SEHNR and CDR2 FQNEAQ (reference sequence). CDR3 sequence reads: CASRPPGSLQETQYF. The full variable domain, completed using reference TRBV7-9 and TRBJ2-5, is DTGVSQNPRHKITKRGQNVTFRCDPISEHNRLYWYRQTLGQGPEFLTYFQNEAQLEKSRLLSDRFSAERPKGSFSTLEIQRTEQGDSAMYLCASRPPGSLQETQYFGPGTRLLVL.

CDR3: CASSEWTPESSYNEQFF. The chain combines TRBV11-1 with TRBJ2-1; the D call from TCRdb, TRBD1, cannot be confirmed without DNA. The germline gives CDR1 SGHAT, CDR2 FQDESV (reference sequence). The CDR3 is 17 residues long.

The chain employs TRBV5-1 and TRBJ2-7; TCRdb gives TRBD1 as the D gene, but with no DNA this cannot be confirmed. This CDR3 is 14 amino acids long. Germline CDR1 reads SGHRS; CDR2 reads YFSETQ. The CDR3 reads CASSQAGNYYEQYF.

The gene calls are TRBV5-8 and TRBJ2-1; TCRdb gives TRBD1 as the D gene, but with no DNA this cannot be confirmed. Germline V gene sequence: CDR1 SGHTS, CDR2 YDEGEE. The CDR3 has 13 amino acids. The chain's CDR3 is CASADRVINEQFF.

The CDR3 spells CASSLAGRNEQYF. This sequence joins TRBV7-9 and TRBJ2-7. The CDR3 extends over 13 amino acids. The germline CDR1 and CDR2 sequences are SEHNR and FQNEAQ (reference sequence). Based on the CDR3 plus reference TRBV7-9 and TRBJ2-7, the full variable domain is DTGVSQNPRHKITKRGQNVTFRCDPISEHNRLYWYRQTLGQGPEFLTYFQNEAQLEKSRLLSDRFSAERPKGSFSTLEIQRTEQGDSAMYLCASSLAGRNEQYFGPGTRLTVT.

The chain links TRBV12-3 or TRBV12-4 to TRBJ2-3; the TCRdb call, TRBD1, lacks DNA for checking. The CDR3 is made up of 14 amino acids. CDR3: CASSFEQGTDTQYF.

The chain couples TRBV5-6 to TRBJ2-1; TCRdb designates TRBD1, a call that cannot be tested without DNA. This CDR3 comprises 16 residues. The germline V gene encodes CDR1 SGHDT and CDR2 YYEEEE. The CDR3 sequence: CASSADGESSYNEQFF.

The rearrangement links TRBV28 to TRBJ1-4. The CDR3 sequence is 14 residues long. The germline gives CDR1 MDHEN, CDR2 SYDVKM. The chain's CDR3 is CASSPRGEVEKLFF.

This chain links TRBV30 with TRBJ2-7; checking the TCRdb D call of TRBD1 is not possible without DNA. This CDR3 spans 13 amino acids. Germline V gives CDR1 GTSNPN, CDR2 SVGIG (reference sequence). The chain's CDR3 is CAWSGGGLEEQYF.

CDR3 protein: CASSKTNTAETQYF. The chain links TRBV6-1 to TRBJ2-5. The germline gives CDR1 MNHNS, CDR2 SASEGT. This CDR3 region has 14 residues.

This chain links TRBV2 with TRBJ2-7; as DNA is missing, the TRBD1 call by TCRdb cannot be tested. Per germline, CDR1 SNHLY and CDR2 FYNNEI. This CDR3 is built from 16 residues. The CDR3 reads CASSVSRVPGSYEQYF.